The 32 T cell receptor beta chains listed next were all sequenced from one sample in a study of blood T cell repertoires in COVID-19. The data were produced by immunoSEQ multiplex PCR, yet TCRdb's version contains in-frame clones alone and is incomplete. The sample lists 68,000 or so clones, approximately 90% occurring once. Sequenced material: peripheral blood. The receptors originated from a woman in her 70s with acute or convalescent COVID-19.

The chain has TRBV29-1 and TRBJ2-6; 7 bases line up with TRBD2. This CDR3 is built from 11 residues. CDR1 SQVTM and CDR2 ANQGSEA come from the germline V gene. V shed 6 bases, J shed 12 bases, and the junction held 5 bases outside the gene matches. This CDR3 is CSVGEGPVLTF. In nucleotides, the CDR3 is TGCAGCGTGGGGGAGGGCCCCGTCCTGACTTTC.

The chain employs TRBV5-8 and TRBJ2-7; 7 bases line up with TRBD1. CDR3 length: 13 amino acids. The junction had 5 bases not matched to a gene; V was cut back by 8 bases and J by 0 bases. From germline, CDR1 is SGHTS and CDR2 YDEGEE. The DNA of the CDR3 is TGTGCCAGTCGGACAGGTGTCTCCTACGAGCAGTACTTC. It is translated as CASRTGVSYEQYF. The complete variable domain, with remaining parts taken from reference TRBV5-8 and TRBJ2-7, reads EAGVTQSPTHLIKTRGQQATLRCSPISGHTSVYWYQQALGLGLQFLLWYDEGEERNRGNFPPRFSGRQFPNYSSELNVNALELEDSALYLCASRTGVSYEQYFGPGTRLTVT.

The chain has TRBV6-5 and TRBJ1-1; 7 bases align to TRBD1. There are 14 residues in the CDR3. The V segment lost 6 bases and the J segment 5 bases; nucleotides outside the gene matches: 9. The germline CDR1 and CDR2 sequences are MNHEY and SVGAGI. CDR3 region: CASRGTGVMTEAFF. The DNA of the CDR3 is TGTGCCAGCAGGGGAACAGGGGTGATGACTGAAGCTTTCTTT.

Here the CDR3 DNA reads TGTGCCAGCAGCCAAGATGCGGGACAGGGTGGCTACAATGAGCAGTTCTTC. Amino acid sequence: CASSQDAGQGGYNEQFF. J is TRBJ2-1 and V is TRBV3-1 (or the pseudogene TRBV3-2); TRBD1 matches at 9 bases. V lost 0 bases, J lost 3 bases, and 6 bases stayed unmatched. Germline CDR1 LGHDT, CDR2 YNNKEL (reference sequence). The CDR3 spans 17 residues.

The J gene is TRBJ2-5, the V gene TRBV5-1; D remains unclear. The CDR3 has 12 residues. In germline, CDR1 is SGHRS, CDR2 YFSETQ. V was trimmed by 1 base and J by 4 bases, leaving 5 bases between them. The CDR3 DNA follows: TGCGCCAGCAGCTTGTTGGCAGAGACCCAGTACTTC. As protein: CASSLLAETQYF.

This clone came up a few times. The V and J genes are TRBV5-3 and TRBJ2-1; a weak D match, TRBD1 (5 bases). TRBV5-3 is placed among ORFs of uncertain function. V shed 4 bases and J shed 8 bases, with 16 bases lying between them. The CDR3 loop spans 14 amino acids. The CDR3 DNA reads as TGTGCCAGAAGCGCACCCACAGGTGAGGATGAGCAGTTCTTC. It specifies CARSAPTGEDEQFF.

The chain couples TRBV5-4 to TRBJ2-5, with D perhaps TRBD1 (6 bases). Per the germline V gene, CDR1 is SGHNT and CDR2 is YYREEE (reference sequence). V was trimmed by 3 bases and J by 3 bases, leaving 12 bases between them. The CDR3 loop spans 14 amino acids. CDR3 protein: CASSSGSGEETQYF. CDR3 nucleotides: TGTGCCAGCAGCTCTGGATCAGGGGAAGAGACCCAGTACTTC. Full variable domain (outside the CDR3, taken from reference TRBV5-4 and TRBJ2-5): ETGVTQSPTHLIKTRGQQVTLRCSSQSGHNTVSWYQQALGQGPQFIFQYYREEENGRGNFPPRFSGLQFPNYSSELNVNALELDDSALYLCASSSGSGEETQYFGPGTRLLVL.

The rearrangement joins TRBV6-5 to TRBJ2-2; 12 nucleotides agree with TRBD2. This CDR3 is 16 amino acids long. V trimming: 4 bases; J trimming: 5 bases; junction bases outside the gene matches: 5. Germline values: CDR1 MNHEY, CDR2 SVGAGI. The CDR3 region is CASSSSGGEWTGELFF. As DNA, the CDR3 is TGTGCCAGCAGTTCTAGCGGGGGGGAGTGGACCGGGGAGCTGTTTTTT.

The chain has TRBV10-3 and TRBJ1-5, with D perhaps TRBD1 (6 bases). CDR1 and CDR2 (germline): ENHRY, SYGVKD. CDR3 length: 12 residues. Trimming removed 9 bases at V and 3 bases at J, with 9 bases between. The CDR3 nucleotides are TGTGCCATTGGACAGCTCAATCAGCCCCAGCATTTT. Its translation is CAIGQLNQPQHF.

The chain links TRBV7-9 to TRBJ1-1; D might be TRBD1 (5 bases). The germline gives CDR1 SEHNR, CDR2 FQNEAQ (reference sequence). Between the trimmed V and J ends, which lost 11 bases and 4 bases, there was a span of 14 bases. The length of the CDR3 is 12 residues. The CDR3: CALEGKGTEAFF. CDR3 nucleotides: TGTGCCTTGGAGGGGAAGGGCACTGAAGCTTTCTTT.

This chain joins TRBV3-1 (or the pseudogene TRBV3-2) and TRBJ1-2, with D possibly being TRBD1 (5 bases). CDR1 is LGHDT and CDR2 is YNNKEL in the germline V gene (reference sequence). Deletions cut 7 bases from V and 6 bases from J, with 15 bases between. This CDR3 is 13 amino acids long. CDR3 amino acids: CASTLGGRNGYTF. In DNA, the CDR3 is TGTGCCAGCACCCTGGGGGGGAGGAATGGCTACACCTTC.

The gene calls are TRBV18 and TRBJ1-3; D is uncertain. Between the trimmed V and J ends, which lost 0 bases and 2 bases, there was a span of 8 bases. Looked up from germline, CDR1 is KGHSH and CDR2 is LQKENI. CDR3 length equals 15 residues. The CDR3 nucleotides are TGTGCCAGCTCACCACCATCCGGGGCTGGAAACACCATATATTTT. It is translated as CASSPPSGAGNTIYF.

This sequence joins TRBV7-9 and TRBJ1-2; 7 bases are a match to TRBD1. The CDR3 is 17 amino acids. The germline gives CDR1 SEHNR, CDR2 FQNEAQ (reference sequence). V trimming: 0 bases; J trimming: 7 bases; junction bases outside the gene matches: 14. Written as DNA, the CDR3 is TGTGCCAGCAGCTTAGCCCAAAGACAGGGTAAATTAGGTGGCTACACCTTC. Residues: CASSLAQRQGKLGGYTF.

V is TRBV29-1 and J is TRBJ2-7; D might be TRBD1 (6 bases). The CDR3 has 13 amino acids. V was trimmed by 7 bases and J by 5 bases, leaving 18 bases between them. Germline-derived CDR1 and CDR2 are SQVTM and ANQGSEA. DNA of the CDR3: TGCAGCGCCGCCGGGTGGCAGGGGAACGAGCAGTACTTC. Its protein product is CSAAGWQGNEQYF.

This CDR3 is CASSRGPSGTSTDTQYF. The DNA of the CDR3 is TGTGCCAGTAGTAGGGGGCCTAGCGGAACTAGCACAGATACGCAGTATTTT. The chain is built from TRBV19 and TRBJ2-3; the D gene is possibly TRBD2 (7 bases). The CDR3 covers 17 residues. Germline-derived CDR1 and CDR2 are LNHDA and SQIVND (reference sequence). Trimming took 4 bases from V and 0 from J, leaving 17 bases between them.

The CDR3 loop is CAWSGGAEAFF. CDR3 bases: TGTGCCTGGAGCGGCGGGGCTGAAGCTTTCTTT. The chain recombines TRBV30 with TRBJ1-1, with unresolved D. V was cut by 3 bases and J by 6 bases, with 8 bases left in between. Looked up from germline, CDR1 is GTSNPN and CDR2 is SVGIG (reference sequence). This CDR3 contains 11 residues.

The chain joins TRBV12-5 to TRBJ2-6, with 7 bases aligning to TRBD2. The ends lost 6 bases at V and 2 bases at J; junction bases unmatched: 13. CDR3 length equals 18 residues. The germline V gene has CDR1 LGHNT and CDR2 FRNRAP. CDR3 in DNA: TGTGCTAGTGGCCTTGACTATGGGAGGGGTACTGGGGCCAACGTCCTGACTTTC. Amino acids: CASGLDYGRGTGANVLTF.

This clone was detected only once. The CDR3: CASSPQRGGLYEQFF. DNA of the CDR3: TGTGCCAGCAGCCCACAGCGGGGGGGCCTTTATGAGCAGTTCTTC. The J gene is TRBJ2-1, the V gene TRBV7-2; 10 bases fit TRBD2. In germline, CDR1 is SGHTA, CDR2 FQGNSA. V lost 5 bases to trimming and J lost 8 bases; unmatched junction nucleotides: 9. CDR3 length: 15 amino acids.

This rearrangement joins TRBV6-5 to TRBJ1-1; unclear D gene. Germline V gives CDR1 MNHEY, CDR2 SVGAGI. The CDR3 covers 15 residues. V was clipped by 6 bases and J by 1 base, with 15 bases between them. The CDR3 here is CASREQYTANTEAFF. Here the CDR3 DNA reads TGTGCCAGCAGGGAGCAATATACTGCGAACACTGAAGCTTTCTTT.

The chain has TRBV5-6 and TRBJ1-2; the D gene is possibly TRBD1 (6 bases). The germline V gene encodes CDR1 SGHDT and CDR2 YYEEEE. This CDR3 has 12 amino acids. V dropped 3 bases and J dropped 8 bases, with 11 bases sitting between them. CDR3: CASSWGGGGYTF. The CDR3 nucleotides read TGTGCCAGCAGCTGGGGCGGGGGCGGCTACACCTTC.

This clone was recorded only once. The chain joins TRBV4-1 to TRBJ2-6; 8 bases align to TRBD2. J was trimmed by 2 bases and V by 8 bases; bases with no gene match: 20. The CDR3 is 20 amino acids. CDR1 and CDR2 (germline): MGHRA, YSYEKL. DNA of the CDR3: TGCGCCAGCCTACCCTCCGGGGGACTAGTGGCCTCCCCTGGGGCCAACGTCCTGACTTTC. This gives the protein CASLPSGGLVASPGANVLTF.

This chain joins TRBV29-1 and TRBJ1-2; 7 bases align to TRBD1. J lost 8 bases, V lost 7 bases, and 7 bases had no gene match. CDR3 size: 11 residues. The germline V gene encodes CDR1 SQVTM and CDR2 ANQGSEA. In DNA form, the CDR3 reads TGCAGCGCAAGGACAGGAGGGGGCTACACCTTC. Amino acids: CSARTGGGYTF. The whole variable domain, filled in from reference TRBV29-1 and TRBJ1-2, reads SAVISQKPSRDICQRGTSLTIQCQVDSQVTMMFWYRQQPGQSLTLIATANQGSEATYESGFVIDKFPISRPNLTFSTLTVSNMSPEDSSIYLCSARTGGGYTFGSGTRLTVV.

The chain combines TRBV28 with TRBJ2-7; TRBD2 might be the D (5 bases). Trimming took off 0 bases at V and 4 bases at J, with 10 bases between the two ends. The germline gives CDR1 MDHEN, CDR2 SYDVKM. The CDR3 totals 14 residues. The CDR3 DNA reads TGTGCCAGCAGTTTATGGGACTCGCTTTACGAGCAGTACTTC. It specifies CASSLWDSLYEQYF.

V usage is TRBV6-5 and J usage is TRBJ2-7; D perhaps matches TRBD1 (6 bases). Germline CDR1 is MNHEY and CDR2 is SVGAGI. V was shortened by 2 bases and J by 2 bases, with 10 bases between the two germline ends. This CDR3 contains 14 residues. Written as DNA, the CDR3 is TGTGCCAGCAGTTACACAGGGTCAACCTACGAGCAGTACTTC. As protein: CASSYTGSTYEQYF.

This sequence joins TRBV4-3 and TRBJ1-5; D is unclear. CDR1 LGHNA and CDR2 YSLEER come from the germline V gene. Deletions cut 0 bases from V and 5 bases from J, with 11 bases between. The CDR3 spans 15 residues. Here the CDR3 reads CASSQDLSVYQPQHF. CDR3 in DNA: TGCGCCAGCAGCCAAGATCTTTCCGTCTATCAGCCCCAGCATTTT.

This chain uses TRBV7-2 with TRBJ1-4, with a weak D call TRBD1 (5 bases). Germline assignment: CDR1 SGHTA and CDR2 FQGNSA. V was cut by 2 bases and J by 4 bases, with 11 bases left in between. The CDR3 spans 15 residues. This CDR3 reads CASSLRRGDNEKLFF. DNA of the CDR3: TGTGCCAGCAGCTTAAGACGGGGGGATAATGAAAAACTGTTTTTT.

J is TRBJ1-2 and V is TRBV11-2, with TRBD1 as a possible D gene (6 bases). Trimming left V 3 bases short and J 0 bases short, with 11 bases between. CDR1 is SGHAT, CDR2 FQNNGV, per germline. The CDR3 has 15 residues. CDR3 sequence: CASSFTGDTNYGYTF. Written as DNA, the CDR3 is TGTGCCAGCAGCTTCACCGGGGACACTAACTATGGCTACACCTTC.

This rearrangement joins TRBV24-1 to TRBJ2-5; 9 positions match TRBD1. The ends lost 3 bases at V and 5 bases at J; junction bases unmatched: 6. The germline gives CDR1 KGHDR, CDR2 SFDVKD. The CDR3 extends over 15 amino acids. CDR3: CATSDLGTGRETQYF. The CDR3 DNA sequence: TGTGCCACCAGTGATCTAGGGACAGGGAGGGAGACCCAGTACTTC.

This chain links TRBV6-1 with TRBJ1-2, with 7 positions matching TRBD1. CDR3 length: 15 residues. After removal of 2 bases from V and 6 bases from J, the junction contained 9 bases not matched to a gene. Looked up from germline, CDR1 is MNHNS and CDR2 is SASEGT. CDR3 nucleotide sequence: TGTGCCAGCAGTGAAATGAGGACAGGATCGAATGGCTACACCTTC. Translating gives CASSEMRTGSNGYTF.

The CDR3 reads CASSSSGDYGYTF. CDR3 DNA: TGCGCCAGCAGCTCCTCAGGGGATTATGGCTACACCTTC. V is TRBV5-1 and J is TRBJ1-2; the D gene is possibly TRBD1 (6 bases). This CDR3 spans 13 amino acids. The germline gives CDR1 SGHRS, CDR2 YFSETQ. Trimming took 3 bases from V and 5 from J, leaving 11 bases between them.

This chain uses TRBV6-4 with TRBJ1-4; 7 bases match TRBD1. CDR1 MRHNA and CDR2 SNTAGT come from the germline V gene. The ends lost 5 bases at V and 4 bases at J; junction bases unmatched: 7. This CDR3 has 15 amino acids. CDR3 in DNA: TGTGCCAGCAGTCCCACCAACAGGGGTAATGAAAAACTGTTTTTT. This codes for CASSPTNRGNEKLFF.

V usage is TRBV19 and J usage is TRBJ1-5, with 12 bases lining up with TRBD1. This CDR3 contains 15 residues. In germline, CDR1 is LNHDA, CDR2 SQIVND (reference sequence). The V segment lost 5 bases and the J segment 8 bases; nucleotides outside the gene matches: 7. CDR3 sequence (DNA): TGTGCCAGTAGTGGAGGGGGACAGGGGGCTAAGCCCCAGCATTTT. Translating gives CASSGGGQGAKPQHF.